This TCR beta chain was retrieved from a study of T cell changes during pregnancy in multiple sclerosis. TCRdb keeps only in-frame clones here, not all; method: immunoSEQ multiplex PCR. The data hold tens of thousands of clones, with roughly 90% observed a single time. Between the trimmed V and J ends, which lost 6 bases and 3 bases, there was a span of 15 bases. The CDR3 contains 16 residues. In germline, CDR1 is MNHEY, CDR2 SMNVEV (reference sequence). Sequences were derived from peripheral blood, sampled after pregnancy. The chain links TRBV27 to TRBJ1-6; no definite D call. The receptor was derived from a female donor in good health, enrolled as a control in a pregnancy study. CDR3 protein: CASRVAPRGYNSPLHF. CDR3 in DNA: TGTGCCAGCAGAGTAGCCCCTCGGGGCTATAATTCACCCCTCCACTTT.